The rows below give T cell receptor beta chains drawn from one sample of a study of OX40 agonist ivuxolimab in advanced cancers. Generated by immunoSEQ multiplex PCR, the TCRdb table keeps only in-frame clones and is missing some. This table holds about 18,000 clones, 60% to 70% found once. The sample consisted of CD4+ or CD8+ T cells sorted from blood, taken in a trial of the OX40 agonist ivuxolimab. The receptors derive from an adult with an advanced solid tumor such as melanoma, head and neck, liver or kidney cancer. Each CDR3 is given with its conserved first and last residue. Fields, in order: clone size, D gene, V gene, J gene, CDR3 DNA, CDR3 protein. The D gene is left open where the match is weak. Where a row states a size, it is once, few, many or the class of an expanded clone; other rows omit it.

clone_size: NA
d_call: TRBD2
v_call: TRBV5-1
j_call: TRBJ2-7
cdr3_nt: TGCGCCAGCAGCTTGGCTAGCGGGAGTATAAACGAGCAGTACTTC
cdr3_aa: CASSLASGSINEQYF

clone_size: medium-sized
d_call: NA
v_call: TRBV6-6
j_call: TRBJ2-3
cdr3_nt: TGTGCCAGCAGTCCTAACCGGAATACGCAGTATTTT
cdr3_aa: CASSPNRNTQYF

clone_size: NA
d_call: NA
v_call: TRBV28
j_call: TRBJ1-5
cdr3_nt: TGTGCCAGCAGTCCATCCTTAACAGGGCCCCATCAGCCCCAGCATTTT
cdr3_aa: CASSPSLTGPHQPQHF

clone_size: once
d_call: TRBD1
v_call: TRBV28
j_call: TRBJ2-7
cdr3_nt: TGTGCCAGCAGTCCTTCAGGGGGCTACGAGCAGTACTTC
cdr3_aa: CASSPSGGYEQYF

clone_size: NA
d_call: NA
v_call: TRBV7-8
j_call: TRBJ2-4
cdr3_nt: TGTGCCAGCAGCTTAAGAACAGAGCTAGCCAAAAACATTCAGTACTTC
cdr3_aa: CASSLRTELAKNIQYF

clone_size: NA
d_call: TRBD1
v_call: TRBV28
j_call: TRBJ1-5
cdr3_nt: TGTGCCAGCAGACCGGGACAGGGGGCCAATCAGCCCCAGCATTTT
cdr3_aa: CASRPGQGANQPQHF

clone_size: once
d_call: NA
v_call: TRBV28
j_call: TRBJ2-7
cdr3_nt: TGTGCCAGCAGCCCCCAGGTCTCCTACGAGCAGTACTTC
cdr3_aa: CASSPQVSYEQYF

clone_size: few
d_call: NA
v_call: TRBV7-9
j_call: TRBJ2-7
cdr3_nt: TGTGCCAGCAGCTTAGGCTTGAGCTCCTACGAGCAGTACTTC
cdr3_aa: CASSLGLSSYEQYF

clone_size: NA
d_call: TRBD2
v_call: TRBV7-9
j_call: TRBJ2-3
cdr3_nt: TGTGCCAGCAGCGTAGCGGGAGGAGGCACAGATACGCAGTATTTT
cdr3_aa: CASSVAGGGTDTQYF

clone_size: NA
d_call: NA
v_call: TRBV6-6
j_call: TRBJ1-2
cdr3_nt: TGTGCCAGCAGTTATGGCCTTTGGTATGGCTACACCTTC
cdr3_aa: CASSYGLWYGYTF

clone_size: once
d_call: NA
v_call: TRBV5-8
j_call: TRBJ2-7
cdr3_nt: TGTGCCAGCAGCTTCCCACAGTCTTCCTACGAGCAGTACTTC
cdr3_aa: CASSFPQSSYEQYF

clone_size: NA
d_call: TRBD2
v_call: TRBV7-6
j_call: TRBJ2-7
cdr3_nt: TGTGCCAGCAGCTCGACTAGCTTCTACGAGCAGTACTTC
cdr3_aa: CASSSTSFYEQYF

clone_size: NA
d_call: TRBD1
v_call: TRBV19
j_call: TRBJ2-5
cdr3_nt: TGTGCCAGTAGGGGACAGTTTGTGGAAGAGACCCAGTACTTC
cdr3_aa: CASRGQFVEETQYF

clone_size: NA
d_call: TRBD1
v_call: TRBV7-2
j_call: TRBJ2-1
cdr3_nt: TGTGCCAGCAGCTTAAACAGGGGAGACTACAATGAGCAGTTCTTC
cdr3_aa: CASSLNRGDYNEQFF

clone_size: NA
d_call: TRBD2
v_call: TRBV27
j_call: TRBJ2-2
cdr3_nt: TGTGCCACGGGAGGAGGGGAGCTGTTTTTT
cdr3_aa: CATGGGELFF

clone_size: NA
d_call: TRBD1
v_call: TRBV5-6
j_call: TRBJ1-2
cdr3_nt: TGTGCCAGCAGCTGGACAGGGGGTGGCTACACCTTC
cdr3_aa: CASSWTGGGYTF